This is a list of T cell receptor beta chains from one sample in a study of blood T cell repertoires in COVID-19. TCRdb's copy holds only in-frame clones and misses some; the assay was immunoSEQ multiplex PCR. The sample yields roughly 250,000 clones, around 81% seen once. Sequenced input: peripheral blood. These receptors all come from a woman aged 55-69 years with active or convalescent COVID-19. CDR3s include the opening cysteine and the closing phenylalanine or tryptophan. The order of the fields is CDR3 protein, CDR3 DNA, V gene, D gene, J gene, clone size. D genes are given only for firm matches. Some rows mark clone size as missing; the rest say once, few, many or name a class of expanded clone.

CDR3aa: CASSYSAQNYGYTF
CDR3nt: TGTGCCAGCAGTTACTCAGCACAGAACTATGGCTACACCTTC
v_gene: TRBV6-5
d_gene: NA
j_gene: TRBJ1-2
abundance: NA

CDR3aa: CASSLNTALNYGYTF
CDR3nt: TGCGCCAGCAGCTTGAACACAGCCCTCAACTATGGCTACACCTTC
v_gene: TRBV5-1
d_gene: NA
j_gene: TRBJ1-2
abundance: NA

CDR3aa: CSASDPGFEQFF
CDR3nt: TGCAGTGCTAGTGATCCGGGGTTTGAGCAGTTCTTC
v_gene: TRBV20-1
d_gene: NA
j_gene: TRBJ2-1
abundance: NA

CDR3aa: CASSLNPTGKAFF
CDR3nt: TGTGCCAGCAGTCTAAACCCAACAGGGAAAGCTTTCTTT
v_gene: TRBV6-2/TRBV6-3
d_gene: NA
j_gene: TRBJ1-1
abundance: few

CDR3aa: CASLSSSGANVLTF
CDR3nt: TGCGCCAGCCTCAGTTCCTCTGGGGCCAACGTCCTGACTTTC
v_gene: TRBV10-2
d_gene: NA
j_gene: TRBJ2-6
abundance: NA

CDR3aa: CASSLWSSNEQFF
CDR3nt: TGTGCCAGCAGTTTATGGAGTTCCAATGAGCAGTTCTTC
v_gene: TRBV27
d_gene: NA
j_gene: TRBJ2-1
abundance: few

CDR3aa: CASSFGVPETQYF
CDR3nt: TGTGCCAGCAGCTTCGGGGTCCCAGAGACCCAGTACTTC
v_gene: TRBV13
d_gene: NA
j_gene: TRBJ2-5
abundance: NA

CDR3aa: CASSLGGQVPGEQYF
CDR3nt: TGCGCCAGCAGCTTGGGCGGACAGGTTCCGGGCGAGCAGTACTTC
v_gene: TRBV5-1
d_gene: TRBD1
j_gene: TRBJ2-7
abundance: NA

CDR3aa: CASSLWPFLSGNTIYF
CDR3nt: TGTGCCAGCAGCTTGTGGCCGTTTCTCTCTGGAAACACCATATATTTT
v_gene: TRBV5-6
d_gene: NA
j_gene: TRBJ1-3
abundance: NA

CDR3aa: CASSLAGGAGGRGYTF
CDR3nt: TGCGCCAGCAGCTTGGCCGGAGGGGCAGGGGGCCGTGGCTACACCTTC
v_gene: TRBV5-1
d_gene: TRBD1
j_gene: TRBJ1-2
abundance: once

CDR3aa: CASRESSGNTIYF
CDR3nt: TGTGCCAGCAGAGAGAGCTCTGGAAACACCATATATTTT
v_gene: TRBV6-5
d_gene: NA
j_gene: TRBJ1-3
abundance: NA

CDR3aa: CASSALTVNNSPLHF
CDR3nt: TGTGCCAGCAGCGCCCTGACAGTAAATAATTCACCCCTCCACTTT
v_gene: TRBV7-2
d_gene: NA
j_gene: TRBJ1-6
abundance: NA

CDR3aa: CSVVLRTGFYEQYF
CDR3nt: TGCAGCGTTGTGCTCCGGACAGGGTTCTACGAGCAGTACTTC
v_gene: TRBV29-1
d_gene: TRBD1
j_gene: TRBJ2-7
abundance: few

CDR3aa: CASSPNQGGPAEQYF
CDR3nt: TGTGCCAGCAGTCCCAACCAGGGAGGCCCCGCCGAGCAGTACTTC
v_gene: TRBV27
d_gene: NA
j_gene: TRBJ2-7
abundance: NA

CDR3aa: CASSLWPINQPQHF
CDR3nt: TGTGCCAGCAGCTTATGGCCCATCAATCAGCCCCAGCATTTT
v_gene: TRBV7-2
d_gene: NA
j_gene: TRBJ1-5
abundance: few

CDR3aa: CATSRDLNRPVSEQYF
CDR3nt: TGTGCCACCAGCAGAGATTTGAACAGACCGGTGAGCGAGCAGTACTTC
v_gene: TRBV15
d_gene: NA
j_gene: TRBJ2-7
abundance: NA

CDR3aa: CASSGWDSPQETQYF
CDR3nt: TGTGCCAGCAGCGGATGGGACAGCCCCCAAGAGACCCAGTACTTC
v_gene: TRBV5-5
d_gene: TRBD1
j_gene: TRBJ2-5
abundance: NA

CDR3aa: CASSLVVSQGEVGELFF
CDR3nt: TGCGCCAGCAGCTTGGTAGTGAGCCAGGGGGAAGTCGGGGAGCTGTTTTTT
v_gene: TRBV5-1
d_gene: TRBD1
j_gene: TRBJ2-2
abundance: NA

CDR3aa: CASGRALAKNIQYF
CDR3nt: TGTGCCAGCGGCAGGGCTCTAGCCAAAAACATTCAGTACTTC
v_gene: TRBV13
d_gene: NA
j_gene: TRBJ2-4
abundance: few

CDR3aa: CASSQPGTGNNEQFF
CDR3nt: TGTGCCAGCAGCCAGCCCGGGACAGGCAACAATGAGCAGTTCTTC
v_gene: TRBV7-6
d_gene: TRBD1
j_gene: TRBJ2-1
abundance: NA

CDR3aa: CASSTQQGANYGYTF
CDR3nt: TGTGCCAGCAGCACCCAACAGGGAGCTAACTATGGCTACACCTTC
v_gene: TRBV7-2
d_gene: NA
j_gene: TRBJ1-2
abundance: NA

CDR3aa: CASGQGARGINSRKYNEQFF
CDR3nt: TGTGCCAGCGGGCAGGGGGCTCGGGGTATTAACAGCCGAAAATACAATGAGCAGTTCTTC
v_gene: TRBV27
d_gene: TRBD1
j_gene: TRBJ2-1
abundance: NA

CDR3aa: CTSSQGLLAGGETQYF
CDR3nt: TGCACCAGCAGCCAGGGGCTACTAGCGGGTGGGGAGACCCAGTACTTC
v_gene: TRBV1
d_gene: NA
j_gene: TRBJ2-5
abundance: NA

CDR3aa: CASALGSGGNYGYTF
CDR3nt: TGTGCCAGCGCCCTAGGTAGTGGGGGGAACTATGGCTACACCTTC
v_gene: TRBV7-2
d_gene: NA
j_gene: TRBJ1-2
abundance: few

CDR3aa: CAIRAGTGLGDTEAFF
CDR3nt: TGTGCCATCAGGGCCGGGACAGGCCTTGGGGACACTGAAGCTTTCTTT
v_gene: TRBV10-3
d_gene: TRBD1
j_gene: TRBJ1-1
abundance: NA

CDR3aa: CASSHVGDYYNEQFF
CDR3nt: TGTGCCAGCAGTCATGTAGGGGACTATTACAATGAGCAGTTCTTC
v_gene: TRBV2
d_gene: TRBD2
j_gene: TRBJ2-1
abundance: few

CDR3aa: CASSSLSGQRVAEAFF
CDR3nt: TGTGCCAGCAGCTCACTCTCGGGACAAAGGGTAGCTGAAGCTTTCTTT
v_gene: TRBV11-2
d_gene: NA
j_gene: TRBJ1-1
abundance: NA

CDR3aa: CATNWGVYQETQYF
CDR3nt: TGTGCCACCAATTGGGGGGTGTACCAAGAGACCCAGTACTTC
v_gene: TRBV5-4
d_gene: NA
j_gene: TRBJ2-5
abundance: NA

CDR3aa: CASSQDQEAGLISGYTF
CDR3nt: TGTGCCAGCAGCCAAGATCAGGAAGCAGGCCTAATCTCTGGCTACACCTTC
v_gene: TRBV4-2
d_gene: NA
j_gene: TRBJ1-2
abundance: NA

CDR3aa: CASSLRLLGDSNGYTF
CDR3nt: TGCGCCAGCAGCCTCCGTCTTCTTGGGGACAGTAATGGCTACACCTTC
v_gene: TRBV4-3
d_gene: TRBD1
j_gene: TRBJ1-2
abundance: NA

CDR3aa: CASTPWRDRPYEQYF
CDR3nt: TGTGCCAGCACTCCCTGGCGGGACAGGCCCTACGAGCAGTACTTC
v_gene: TRBV6-5
d_gene: TRBD1
j_gene: TRBJ2-7
abundance: NA

CDR3aa: CASSLGLAGGLAGELFF
CDR3nt: TGTGCCAGCAGCTTAGGACTAGCGGGGGGGCTTGCCGGGGAGCTGTTTTTT
v_gene: TRBV11-3
d_gene: TRBD2
j_gene: TRBJ2-2
abundance: NA

CDR3aa: CASSFPLDTQYF
CDR3nt: TGTGCCAGCAGCTTTCCCCTGGATACGCAGTATTTT
v_gene: TRBV6-2/TRBV6-3
d_gene: NA
j_gene: TRBJ2-3
abundance: few

CDR3aa: CASSRGQGVYEQYF
CDR3nt: TGTGCCAGCAGCCGAGGACAGGGGGTCTACGAGCAGTACTTC
v_gene: TRBV6-5
d_gene: TRBD1
j_gene: TRBJ2-7
abundance: NA

CDR3aa: CASSPRNYGYTF
CDR3nt: TGTGCCAGCAGTCCCAGGAACTATGGCTACACCTTC
v_gene: TRBV6-5
d_gene: NA
j_gene: TRBJ1-2
abundance: NA

CDR3aa: CASRITGYPEAFF
CDR3nt: TGTGCCAGCAGGATTACAGGGTACCCTGAAGCTTTCTTT
v_gene: TRBV6-5
d_gene: NA
j_gene: TRBJ1-1
abundance: NA

CDR3aa: CASSSRTSGVTYEQYF
CDR3nt: TGTGCCAGCAGCTCCCGGACTAGCGGGGTGACCTACGAGCAGTACTTC
v_gene: TRBV13
d_gene: TRBD2
j_gene: TRBJ2-7
abundance: NA

CDR3aa: CASSLLRGDTEAFF
CDR3nt: TGTGCCAGCAGCTTGCTCAGGGGAGACACTGAAGCTTTCTTT
v_gene: TRBV6-5
d_gene: NA
j_gene: TRBJ1-1
abundance: once

CDR3aa: CASSSDRGNEQFF
CDR3nt: TGTGCCAGCAGCTCCGACAGGGGCAATGAGCAGTTCTTC
v_gene: TRBV7-3
d_gene: TRBD1
j_gene: TRBJ2-1
abundance: NA

CDR3aa: CASSFKVAGNQQFF
CDR3nt: TGCGCCAGCAGCTTCAAGGTAGCCGGCAATCAGCAGTTCTTC
v_gene: TRBV5-1
d_gene: NA
j_gene: TRBJ2-1
abundance: few

CDR3aa: CASRRTGSYEQYF
CDR3nt: TGTGCCAGCAGAAGGACAGGGTCCTACGAGCAGTACTTC
v_gene: TRBV7-9
d_gene: TRBD1
j_gene: TRBJ2-7
abundance: once

CDR3aa: CASSLVGRGHSPLHF
CDR3nt: TGTGCCAGCAGCTTAGTTGGCAGGGGGCATTCACCCCTCCACTTT
v_gene: TRBV7-9
d_gene: TRBD1
j_gene: TRBJ1-6
abundance: NA

CDR3aa: CASTPGQGVYEQYF
CDR3nt: TGTGCCAGCACCCCGGGACAGGGTGTTTACGAGCAGTACTTC
v_gene: TRBV9
d_gene: TRBD1
j_gene: TRBJ2-7
abundance: NA

CDR3aa: CASSQGSSPLHF
CDR3nt: TGTGCCAGCAGTCAGGGGTCTTCACCCCTCCACTTT
v_gene: TRBV6-4
d_gene: NA
j_gene: TRBJ1-6
abundance: NA

CDR3aa: CASKSRAGSYNYGYTF
CDR3nt: TGTGCCAGCAAGTCCCGGGCAGGGTCATATAACTATGGCTACACCTTC
v_gene: TRBV7-2
d_gene: NA
j_gene: TRBJ1-2
abundance: NA

CDR3aa: CASSTAGTGGRGYTF
CDR3nt: TGTGCCAGCAGTACCGCCGGGACAGGGGGACGGGGCTACACCTTC
v_gene: TRBV27
d_gene: TRBD1
j_gene: TRBJ1-2
abundance: NA

CDR3aa: CSVEERGTGNEKLFF
CDR3nt: TGCAGCGTTGAGGAGAGAGGGACAGGGAATGAAAAACTGTTTTTT
v_gene: TRBV29-1
d_gene: TRBD1
j_gene: TRBJ1-4
abundance: NA

CDR3aa: CASSTDGGVNTEAFF
CDR3nt: TGTGCCAGCAGTACCGACGGGGGGGTGAACACTGAAGCTTTCTTT
v_gene: TRBV28
d_gene: NA
j_gene: TRBJ1-1
abundance: NA